These 27 T cell receptor beta chains came from one sample sequenced in a study of blood T cell repertoires in COVID-19. Data came from immunoSEQ multiplex PCR; TCRdb stores just in-frame clones and leaves some out. The repertoire includes fewer than 500,000 clones, over 75% of them detected once, and 1.1% sits in the top ten. Sequenced input: PBMCs or T cells enriched from blood (not recorded which). The receptors were gathered from a man younger than 40 who had recovered from COVID-19.

The J gene is TRBJ2-1, the V gene TRBV18; 9 bases align to TRBD1. V was pared by 3 bases and J by 4 bases, with 4 bases of the junction left unmatched. This CDR3 is built from 15 residues. The germline gives CDR1 KGHSH, CDR2 LQKENI. CDR3 nucleotide sequence: TGTGCCAGCTCACCGGGACAGGGTGTTTACAATGAGCAGTTCTTC. Its translation: CASSPGQGVYNEQFF.

The chain has TRBV6-1 and TRBJ2-2; 8 bases map to TRBD1. This CDR3 is 14 amino acids long. J gave up 6 bases and V 2 bases, and 2 bases lay outside the gene matches. CDR1 is MNHNS and CDR2 is SASEGT in the germline V gene. The CDR3 loop is CASSEQGASGELFF. The CDR3 region has the DNA TGTGCCAGCAGTGAACAGGGGGCGTCCGGGGAGCTGTTTTTT.

This clone was seen only once. The chain recombines TRBV7-9 with TRBJ2-2, with 7 bases that match TRBD1. The CDR3 contains 17 residues. V dropped 0 bases and J dropped 5; count of bases not matched to a gene: 9. Germline V gene sequence: CDR1 SEHNR, CDR2 FQNEAQ (reference sequence). The CDR3 region has the DNA TGTGCCAGCAGCTTAGCGCCGAGGGGGCTTAGGACCGGGGAGCTGTTTTTT. The encoded protein is CASSLAPRGLRTGELFF.

A single count supports this clone. The J gene is TRBJ1-1, the V gene TRBV11-2; TRBD1 aligns across 8 bases. V shed 1 base and J 1 base; nucleotides not matched to a gene: 2. Germline V gene data show CDR1 as SGHAT and CDR2 as FQNNGV. This CDR3 is built from 15 residues. CDR3 in DNA: TGTGCCAGCAGCTTAGGCGACAGGGGGAACACTGAAGCTTTCTTT. It codes for CASSLGDRGNTEAFF.

The CDR3 loop is CASSLELGRGPTEAFF. DNA of the CDR3: TGCGCCAGCAGCTTGGAGTTAGGCAGGGGGCCCACTGAAGCTTTCTTT. The chain is built from TRBV5-1 and TRBJ1-1; 8 bases map to TRBD1. The V and J ends lost 0 bases and 4 bases, in that order; junction bases with no gene match: 8. Germline values: CDR1 SGHRS, CDR2 YFSETQ. The CDR3 is made up of 16 amino acids.

The chain employs TRBV3-1 (or the pseudogene TRBV3-2) and TRBJ2-1, with D possibly being TRBD2 (5 bases). CDR1 LGHDT and CDR2 YNNKEL come from the germline V gene (reference sequence). The CDR3 runs to 15 residues. The V and J ends lost 4 bases and 6 bases respectively, with 16 bases between them. The CDR3 protein is CASSPWGERGNEQFF. CDR3 nucleotide sequence: TGTGCCAGCAGCCCTTGGGGAGAACGAGGCAATGAGCAGTTCTTC.

The chain joins TRBV5-1 to TRBJ1-4; D call uncertain. Germline CDR1 reads SGHRS; CDR2 reads YFSETQ. The V and J ends lost 1 base and 8 bases respectively, with 12 bases between them. The CDR3 covers 14 residues. The CDR3, as DNA: TGCGCCAGCAGCTTGCGGGAGGGAGACGAAAAACTGTTTTTT. Translating it yields CASSLREGDEKLFF.

The chain employs TRBV19 and TRBJ1-2, with 7 bases identical to TRBD1. CDR1 LNHDA and CDR2 SQIVND come from the germline V gene (reference sequence). Trimming at V came to 5 bases and at J to 0 bases, leaving 3 bases not matched to a gene. This CDR3 is built from 14 residues. The CDR3 is CASSGTVANYGYTF. DNA of the CDR3: TGTGCCAGTAGTGGGACAGTAGCTAACTATGGCTACACCTTC.

The chain links TRBV6-5 to TRBJ1-6, with TRBD1 matching over 7 bases. Losses at the gene ends were 3 bases for V and 6 bases for J; bases not matched to a gene: 5. Germline V gives CDR1 MNHEY, CDR2 SVGAGI. This CDR3 contains 15 residues. CDR3 region: CASSYTGQANSPLHF. The CDR3 bases are TGTGCCAGCAGTTATACAGGACAGGCTAATTCACCCCTCCACTTT.

Written as DNA, the CDR3 is TGTGCCAGCAGCCAAGTGCAGGGGTCTGTCTATGGCTACACCTTC. Translating gives CASSQVQGSVYGYTF. The rearrangement links TRBV14 to TRBJ1-2; tentatively, D is TRBD1 (6 bases). Germline CDR1 reads SGHDN; CDR2 reads FVKESK. This CDR3 has 15 amino acids. V shed 1 base and J shed 4 bases, with 13 bases lying between them.

This chain uses TRBV3-1 (or the pseudogene TRBV3-2) with TRBJ2-2, with 8 bases fitting TRBD2. This CDR3 region has 17 residues. Germline V CDR1 and CDR2: LGHDT, YNNKEL (reference sequence). V was clipped by 4 bases and J by 4 bases; unmatched bases: 11. CDR3 in amino acids: CASSPAWGGRSTGELFF. The CDR3 DNA sequence: TGTGCCAGCAGCCCAGCCTGGGGCGGGAGGTCCACCGGGGAGCTGTTTTTT.

This chain uses TRBV30 with TRBJ1-1; 7 positions match TRBD1. The CDR3 is 14 amino acids. Germline V gene lookup returns CDR1 GTSNPN and CDR2 SVGIG (reference sequence). J gave up 0 bases and V 3 bases, and 4 bases lay outside the gene matches. The CDR3 DNA sequence: TGTGCCTGGAGCCGGGACAGATTGAACACTGAAGCTTTCTTT. This encodes CAWSRDRLNTEAFF.

V usage is TRBV30 and J usage is TRBJ2-5; D perhaps matches TRBD1 (7 bases). CDR3 length: 15 amino acids. CDR1 GTSNPN and CDR2 SVGIG come from the germline V gene (reference sequence). V was clipped by 4 bases and J by 2 bases, with 17 bases between them. This chain's CDR3 is CAWKSGGTAQETQYF. The CDR3 bases are TGTGCCTGGAAAAGTGGGGGGACAGCACAAGAGACCCAGTACTTC. The whole variable domain, remainder taken from reference TRBV30 and TRBJ2-5, is SQTIHQWPATLVQPVGSPLSLECTVEGTSNPNLYWYRQAAGRGLQLLFYSVGIGQISSEVPQNLSASRPQDRQFILSSKKLLLSDSGFYLCAWKSGGTAQETQYFGPGTRLLVL.

The genes are TRBV5-1 and TRBJ2-1, with 8 nucleotides matching TRBD1. In germline, CDR1 is SGHRS, CDR2 YFSETQ. The V segment lost 1 base and the J segment 5 bases; nucleotides outside the gene matches: 2. CDR3 size: 14 residues. CDR3 in amino acids: CASSLYRGNNEQFF. For the CDR3, the DNA is TGCGCCAGCAGCTTGTACAGGGGGAACAATGAGCAGTTCTTC.

The J gene is TRBJ2-2, the V gene TRBV10-2; 10 bases map to TRBD1. This CDR3 region has 16 residues. V was clipped by 0 bases and J by 6 bases; unmatched bases: 4. Germline CDR1 and CDR2: WSHSY and SAAADI. The CDR3 DNA follows: TGCGCCAGCAGTGAGTCCGGGACAGGGGTTCCCGGGGAGCTGTTTTTT. Translation: CASSESGTGVPGELFF.

The J gene is TRBJ1-4, the V gene TRBV5-8; no reliable D call. V lost 4 bases, J lost 0 bases, and 7 bases lay in between. The germline gives CDR1 SGHTS, CDR2 YDEGEE. This CDR3 comprises 14 residues. CDR3 sequence (DNA): TGTGCCAGCAGCCCACTTGCAACTAATGAAAAACTGTTTTTT. The encoded protein is CASSPLATNEKLFF.

This chain connects TRBV18 to TRBJ1-1; D ambiguous. This CDR3 is 14 amino acids long. The V end was cut by 0 bases, the J end by 5 bases, with 10 bases between. CDR1 and CDR2 from the germline V gene are KGHSH and LQKENI. CDR3 nucleotides: TGTGCCAGCTCACCACCAAGGGCGGGAACTGAAGCTTTCTTT. Translated, it gives CASSPPRAGTEAFF. The variable domain in full, completed from reference TRBV18 and TRBJ1-1, reads NAGVMQNPRHLVRRRGQEARLRCSPMKGHSHVYWYRQLPEEGLKFMVYLQKENIIDESGMPKERFSAEFPKEGPSILRIQQVVRGDSAAYFCASSPPRAGTEAFFGQGTRLTVV.

The chain couples TRBV18 to TRBJ1-5; 8 bases are shared with TRBD1. J lost 9 bases, V lost 6 bases, and 10 bases had no gene match. Germline-derived CDR1 and CDR2 are KGHSH and LQKENI. The CDR3 runs 14 residues. The CDR3 here is CASSRTGRLGPQHF. The CDR3 DNA sequence: TGTGCCAGCTCCCGGACAGGGAGATTGGGGCCCCAGCATTTT.

This sequence joins TRBV2 and TRBJ1-2; no firm D call. Germline V gives CDR1 SNHLY, CDR2 FYNNEI. CDR3 length: 13 residues. Trimming stripped 4 bases from V and 5 bases from J, with 11 bases between. The CDR3 DNA is TGTGCCAGCAGTGCAGGTCCCCTTTATGGCTACACCTTC. It codes for CASSAGPLYGYTF.

This rearrangement joins TRBV27 to TRBJ1-2; D remains ambiguous. The CDR3 is 13 residues long. Germline assignment: CDR1 MNHEY and CDR2 SMNVEV (reference sequence). The V and J ends lost 6 bases and 7 bases respectively, with 15 bases between them. CDR3 loop: CASRYTEAAGYTF. The CDR3 DNA reads TGTGCCAGCAGATACACCGAGGCCGCTGGCTACACCTTC.

This clone has just a few counts. Distinct nucleotide sequences in the sample also encode this CDR3. This chain joins TRBV27 and TRBJ2-1, with 10 bases aligning to TRBD2. The germline V gene has CDR1 MNHEY and CDR2 SMNVEV (reference sequence). Germline trimming cut 7 bases from V and 5 bases from J; bases unmatched to any gene: 11. The CDR3 has 16 amino acids. CDR3 bases: TGTGCCAGCACCTCGGGTCGGCTAGCGGGAGACAATGAGCAGTTCTTC. Its protein product is CASTSGRLAGDNEQFF.

This chain joins TRBV20-1 and TRBJ1-5; no clear D gene. CDR3 length: 15 amino acids. CDR1 is DFQATT and CDR2 is SNEGSKA in the germline V gene (reference sequence). V was clipped by 3 bases and J by 0 bases, with 12 bases between them. DNA of the CDR3: TGCAGTGCTAGTACGGGGTCTTATAGCAATCAGCCCCAGCATTTT. It translates to CSASTGSYSNQPQHF.

The chain joins TRBV13 to TRBJ2-7; D is uncertain. The CDR3 has 13 residues. The germline V gene has CDR1 PRHDT and CDR2 FYEKMQ (reference sequence). V lost 3 bases, J lost 7 bases, and 13 bases lay in between. CDR3 sequence (DNA): TGTGCCAGCAGCTTCGGGTCGGTCGGGGAGCAGTACTTC. This translates into CASSFGSVGEQYF.

The rearrangement joins TRBV6-1 to TRBJ1-5; 9 nucleotides agree with TRBD1. Trimming cost V 2 bases and J 1 base; bases outside gene matches: 3. This CDR3 spans 16 amino acids. Germline CDR1 MNHNS, CDR2 SASEGT. In nucleotides, the CDR3 is TGTGCCAGCAGTGAAAGGACAGGGGAAAGCAATCAGCCCCAGCATTTT. This translates into CASSERTGESNQPQHF.

CDR3 DNA: TGTGCCAGCAGCAATCCGGGACAGGCTGGTGAAAAACTGTTTTTT. It encodes CASSNPGQAGEKLFF. J is TRBJ1-4 and V is TRBV7-2; 8 nucleotides line up with TRBD1. Germline V lookup: CDR1 SGHTA, CDR2 FQGNSA. The junction had 9 bases not matched to a gene; V was cut back by 5 bases and J by 7 bases. The CDR3 length is 15 residues. Based on the CDR3 plus reference TRBV7-2 and TRBJ1-4, the full variable domain is GAGVSQSPSNKVTEKGKDVELRCDPISGHTALYWYRQSLGQGLEFLIYFQGNSAPDKSGLPSDRFSAERTGGSVSTLTIQRTQQEDSAVYLCASSNPGQAGEKLFFGSGTQLSVL.

V is TRBV28 and J is TRBJ1-5, with a weak D call TRBD1 (5 bases). CDR1 and CDR2 (germline): MDHEN, SYDVKM. The CDR3 runs 16 residues. With 3 bases removed from V and 9 bases from J, the gap between germline ends came to 21 bases. Here the CDR3 DNA reads TGTGCCAGCAGTTTGGACCAGGGAGGCTCTCAGGTGCCCCAGCATTTT. It translates to CASSLDQGGSQVPQHF.

This clone was seen only once. The rearrangement uses TRBV19 and TRBJ1-4, with 7 positions matching TRBD1. CDR1 is LNHDA and CDR2 is SQIVND in the germline V gene (reference sequence). The junction had 12 bases not matched to a gene; V was cut back by 5 bases and J by 0 bases. The CDR3 length is 18 residues. CDR3 sequence: CASSSLPPTGPTNEKLFF. The CDR3 nucleotides are TGTGCCAGTAGTTCCTTACCGCCGACAGGGCCAACTAATGAAAAACTGTTTTTT.